The T cell receptor (beta chain) described here comes from a study of blood T cells in healthy people across ages. Primed by a sample-barcoded 5' primer and a J-beta primer mix, a second PCR proceeded for about 6 to 12 cycles. TCRdb redid the calling of the 5' RACE reads with MiXCR, one entry per CDR3 protein. The table has around 750,000 distinct CDR3 sequences, about 55% seen once. Per sample, no less than 5 micrograms of total RNA were extracted. The study's findings and limits: Higher diversity and more naive CD4+ cells were features of long-lived donors, compared to aged donors. Without sorted subsets, naive and antigen-experienced compartments could not be conclusively compared.

This CDR3 contains 13 residues. V was trimmed by 3 bases and J by 8 bases, leaving 11 bases between them. With respect to this clonotype: Its antigen is as yet unknown.

This sequence was found in an elderly man in good health. Specimen: blood. This chain joins TRBV12-3 or TRBV12-4 and TRBJ2-4; the D is unclear. The CDR3 bases are TGTGCCAGCAGTTTCTCCCGCAAGGACATTCAGTACTTC. Translating gives CASSFSRKDIQYF.